The source of this TCR beta chain is a study of blood T cells in healthy people across ages. Study observations and caveats: With unsorted PBMCs, a conclusive comparison of naive versus antigen-experienced cells was not possible.

The CDR3 has 17 residues. V dropped 9 bases and J dropped 6; count of bases not matched to a gene: 15. Germline values: CDR1 MNHNS, CDR2 SASEGT. It was with a sample-barcoded 5' primer and a J-beta primer mix that a second PCR of about 6 to 12 cycles was run. A template-switch adaptor that had 12 random nucleotides put a tag on each cDNA molecule. One entry per CDR3 protein results from TCRdb running MiXCR on the 5' RACE reads. The table lists about 800,000 distinct CDR3 sequences, 20% to 25% of them singletons. PBMCs, at least 6.5 million per sample, were isolated. This clonotype appeared a few times. Its antigen is as yet unknown. These data were also reused for a study on T cells of mothers and their children.

The chain uses TRBV6-1 and TRBJ2-1; 12 bases agree with TRBD1. The TCR sequence derives from a boy between 5 and 17 years old in good health. Sequenced: blood. The CDR3 DNA reads TGTGCCAGTGCGGGACAGGGGGCTTTGATGTTCGCCAATGAGCAGTTCTTC. This codes for CASAGQGALMFANEQFF.